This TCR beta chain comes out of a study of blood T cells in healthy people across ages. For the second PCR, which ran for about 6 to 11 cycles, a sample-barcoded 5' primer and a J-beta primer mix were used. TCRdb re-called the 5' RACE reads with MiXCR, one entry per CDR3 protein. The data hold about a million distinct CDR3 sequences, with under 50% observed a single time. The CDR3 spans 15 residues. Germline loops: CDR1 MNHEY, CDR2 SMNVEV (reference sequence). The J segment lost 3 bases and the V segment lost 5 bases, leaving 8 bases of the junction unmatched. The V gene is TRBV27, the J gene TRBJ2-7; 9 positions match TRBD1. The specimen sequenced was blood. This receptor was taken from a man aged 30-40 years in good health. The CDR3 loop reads CASSPYGTGIYEQYF. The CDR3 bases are TGTGCCAGCAGTCCATACGGGACAGGGATCTACGAGCAGTACTTC.